Each of the 20 T cell receptor beta chains below was sequenced from the same sample in a study of T cell clonality in common variable immunodeficiency. The method was immunoSEQ multiplex PCR; TCRdb's version includes in-frame clones alone and lacks a portion of them. This sample shows tens of thousands of clones and no singletons; about 0.66% rests with the ten largest. Sequenced sample: peripheral blood mononuclear cells. The receptors originated from a person aged 18 to 75 in good health.

This clone was seen ten or more times. The CDR3 extends 3 residues past the end of the read, so its final part is completed from the germline J gene. The V and J genes are TRBV6-4 and TRBJ1-1; D possibly corresponds to TRBD1 (6 bases). The CDR3 loop spans 14 amino acids. The V end lost 6 bases, the J end lost 4 bases, and 15 bases lay between the germline ends. CDR1 and CDR2 (germline): MRHNA, SNTAGT. CDR3 amino acids: CASSSGEGSTEAFF. The sequenced part of the CDR3 DNA is TGTGCCAGCAGCTCAGGGGAAGGGAGCACTGAA.

This clone was found many times. Read sequence stops 3 residues before the CDR3 end, and the germline J gene provides the missing end. The V and J genes are TRBV5-1 and TRBJ1-5; TRBD1 agrees at 8 bases. The CDR3 is made up of 14 amino acids. Germline V lookup: CDR1 SGHRS, CDR2 YFSETQ. V shed 4 bases, J shed 6 bases, and the junction held 6 bases outside the gene matches. The part of the CDR3 DNA that was read is TGCGCCAGCAGCGAGACAGGGGCAGGTCAGCCC. It is translated as CASSETGAGQP. The CDR3 in its entirety is CASSETGAGQPQHF.

This clone was recorded many times. The read terminates 3 residues before the CDR3 end, so the remaining end is supplied by the germline J gene. The chain couples TRBV29-1 to TRBJ2-3; D call uncertain. The V gene's germline CDR1 is SQVTM and CDR2 ANQGSEA. Trimming left V 4 bases short and J 2 bases short, with 7 bases between. The CDR3 runs 12 residues. CDR3 region: CSVVPNTDTQYF. The part of the CDR3 DNA that was read is TGCAGCGTTGTCCCTAACACAGATACG.

This clone appeared a few times. The CDR3 end falls 3 residues outside the read, so it is completed with the germline J gene. The genes are TRBV7-8 and TRBJ2-2; D remains ambiguous. Between the trimmed V and J ends, which lost 4 bases and 0 bases, there was a span of 12 bases. This CDR3 has 16 amino acids. CDR1 and CDR2 (germline): SGHVS, FQNEAQ. CDR3 bases read: TGTGCCAGCAGCTCGAGATGGGCGTCGAACACCGGGGAG. Its protein product is CASSSRWASNTGE. The whole CDR3 is CASSSRWASNTGELFF. The full variable domain, completed using reference TRBV7-8 and TRBJ2-2, is GAGVSQSPRYKVAKRGQDVALRCDPISGHVSLFWYQQALGQGPEFLTYFQNEAQLDKSGLPSDRFFAERPEGSVSTLKIQRTQQEDSAVYLCASSSRWASNTGELFFGEGSRLTVL.

This clone was recorded at least ten times. CDR3 loop: CASSEVYGQGTMNTEAFF. The CDR3 DNA, read in part, is TGTGCCAGCAGTGAAGTTTACGGACAGGGAACTATGAACACTGAA. The rearrangement links TRBV6-1 to TRBJ1-1, with 8 bases identical to TRBD1. Coverage ceases 3 residues before the CDR3 finishes, and the germline J gene fills in the end. This CDR3 is 18 amino acids long. V trimming: 1 base; J trimming: 0 bases; junction bases outside the gene matches: 10. Germline loops: CDR1 MNHNS, CDR2 SASEGT.

Many counts were recorded for this clone. The read ends 3 residues before the CDR3 terminus; that terminus is restored from the germline J gene. The V gene is TRBV7-6, the J gene TRBJ1-1; the D gene is possibly TRBD1 (5 bases). V was clipped by 6 bases and J by 0 bases, with 17 bases between them. The CDR3 is 16 amino acids. The germline gives CDR1 SGHVS, CDR2 FNYEAQ. CDR3 bases read: TGTGCCAGCAGGGAAAATCCAGGGATAATGAACACTGAA. It yields the protein CASRENPGIMNTE. The full CDR3 reads CASRENPGIMNTEAFF.

This clone occurred many times. The CDR3 end lies 3 residues beyond the end of the read and is filled in from the germline J gene. The chain joins TRBV2 to TRBJ2-3; 10 nucleotides line up with TRBD2. V was pared by 0 bases and J by 0 bases, with 3 bases of the junction left unmatched. The CDR3 runs to 17 residues. Germline V gives CDR1 SNHLY, CDR2 FYNNEI. The CDR3 reads CASSEAMTSGSTDTQYF. The part of the CDR3 DNA that was read is TGTGCCAGCAGTGAAGCGATGACTAGCGGGAGCACAGATACG.

This clone was counted only a few times. The covered CDR3 bases are TGTGCCAGCAGCGTTGCCCGGACTAGCGGAGCCTACGAG. Residues: CASSVARTSGAYE. The entire CDR3 reads CASSVARTSGAYEQYF. V and J are TRBV7-6 and TRBJ2-7; 10 bases align to TRBD2. The observed sequence ends 3 residues before the CDR3 terminus, with the missing tail filled in from the germline J gene. Trimming removed 5 bases from V and 2 bases from J; junction bases left unmatched: 9. This CDR3 is built from 16 residues. Per germline, CDR1 SGHVS and CDR2 FNYEAQ.

This clone was seen repeatedly, ten times or more. The read stops 3 residues short of the end of the CDR3; the missing end is completed from the germline J gene. This rearrangement joins TRBV20-1 to TRBJ1-5; TRBD1 might be the D (6 bases). The CDR3 contains 15 residues. CDR1 DFQATT and CDR2 SNEGSKA come from the germline V gene (reference sequence). Trimming removed 7 bases from V and 6 bases from J, with 22 bases in between. The CDR3 DNA, read in part, is TGCAGTGTAGTGGTGGGGGCAGGTTGGGGTCAGCCC. This sequence encodes CSVVVGAGWGQP. The entire CDR3 protein reads CSVVVGAGWGQPQHF.

This clone was picked up many times. The read ends 3 residues early relative to the CDR3; the germline J gene fills the gap. The V and J genes are TRBV5-6 and TRBJ1-4; 8 positions match TRBD1. Per germline, CDR1 SGHDT and CDR2 YYEEEE. Germline trimming cut 3 bases from V and 5 bases from J; bases unmatched to any gene: 6. CDR3 length: 15 amino acids. This CDR3 reads CASSSGQGRNEKLFF. The DNA read from the CDR3 is TGTGCCAGCAGCTCAGGACAGGGTAGGAATGAAAAA.

This clone was counted at least ten times. The read ends 3 residues before the CDR3 terminus; that terminus is restored from the germline J gene. The J gene is TRBJ1-1, the V gene TRBV5-6, with TRBD1 matching 10 bases. The CDR3 covers 15 residues. V gave up 4 bases and J gave up 3 bases; unmatched junction bases: 6. Germline values: CDR1 SGHDT, CDR2 YYEEEE. Incomplete CDR3 DNA: TGTGCCAGCAGCATAAGGACAGGGGGGTACACTGAA. Protein: CASSIRTGGYTE. The whole CDR3 sequence is CASSIRTGGYTEAFF. The entire variable domain, with the rest obtained from reference TRBV5-6 and TRBJ1-1, is as follows: DAGVTQSPTHLIKTRGQQVTLRCSPKSGHDTVSWYQQALGQGPQFIFQYYEEEERQRGNFPDRFSGHQFPNYSSELNVNALLLGDSALYLCASSIRTGGYTEAFFGQGTRLTVV.

This clone appeared many times. The CDR3 bases that were read are TGCAGCGTTGAGTTGGCGGGGACGGAAGAGACC. It yields the protein CSVELAGTEET. The entire CDR3 is CSVELAGTEETQYF. The rearrangement links TRBV29-1 to TRBJ2-5; tentative D call: TRBD2 (6 bases). The read ends 3 residues shy of where the CDR3 ends; the end is completed using the germline J gene. Germline values: CDR1 SQVTM, CDR2 ANQGSEA. V lost 3 bases and J lost 3, with 14 bases in between. The CDR3 covers 14 residues.

In this sample, this clone turned up many times. The read finishes 3 residues shy of the CDR3 end, and the germline J gene is used to complete it. The chain recombines TRBV5-1 with TRBJ2-7; tentatively, D is TRBD1 (5 bases). The CDR3 has 13 residues. With 4 bases removed from V and 5 bases from J, the gap between germline ends came to 13 bases. Germline V gene lookup returns CDR1 SGHRS and CDR2 YFSETQ. This CDR3 reads CASSKGRVNEQYF. Partial CDR3 DNA: TGCGCCAGCAGCAAAGGCAGGGTAAACGAG.

The table lists this clone with many counts. The read terminates 3 residues ahead of where the CDR3 ends, so the germline J gene completes it. V gene TRBV29-1 combines with J gene TRBJ2-3, with 9 bases identical to TRBD1. Germline V gives CDR1 SQVTM, CDR2 ANQGSEA. CDR3 length: 16 residues. Trimming removed 6 bases from V and 1 base from J; junction bases left unmatched: 11. Partial CDR3 DNA: TGCAGCGTAGCTGGTACAGGGGGCTTAGGCACAGATACG. Residues: CSVAGTGGLGTDT. The entire CDR3 reads CSVAGTGGLGTDTQYF.

Ten or more counts support this clone. The read ends 3 residues before the CDR3 terminus; that terminus is restored from the germline J gene. V usage is TRBV30 and J usage is TRBJ2-7; 9 bases map to TRBD1. CDR1 is GTSNPN and CDR2 is SVGIG in the germline V gene (reference sequence). The CDR3 has 14 residues. V lost 2 bases, J lost 3 bases, and 5 bases stayed unmatched. The CDR3 spells CAWSWDRAFYEQYF. CDR3 bases read: TGTGCCTGGAGTTGGGACAGGGCCTTCTACGAG.

This clone was found many times. The CDR3 end is not reached by the read, which stops 3 residues before it; the germline J gene fills it in. This chain links TRBV11-3 with TRBJ1-4; 10 bases are a match to TRBD1. The V gene end was trimmed by 4 bases and the J gene end by 8 bases; junction bases not matched to a gene: 7. There are 15 residues in the CDR3. Germline loops: CDR1 SGHNT, CDR2 YENEEA. This chain's CDR3 is CASSSGQGVGEKLFF. CDR3 DNA (partial): TGTGCCAGCAGCTCCGGACAGGGGGTCGGGGAAAAA.

In this sample, this clone turned up many times. The covered CDR3 bases are TGTGCCAGCAGCCCCGGGGGGCGACTAGCGGGGGCCTACGAG. Amino acid sequence: CASSPGGRLAGAYE. The full-length CDR3 reads as CASSPGGRLAGAYEQYF. This chain joins TRBV4-2 and TRBJ2-7; 12 nucleotides line up with TRBD2. The read ends 3 residues shy of where the CDR3 ends; the end is completed using the germline J gene. Germline assignment: CDR1 LGHNA and CDR2 YNFKEQ. Losses at the gene ends were 4 bases for V and 2 bases for J; bases not matched to a gene: 9. The CDR3 is made up of 17 amino acids.

This clone was observed at least ten times. Read sequence stops 3 residues before the CDR3 end, and the germline J gene provides the missing end. The V gene is TRBV19, the J gene TRBJ2-3, with 7 bases fitting TRBD1. The CDR3 sequence is 14 residues long. Per germline, CDR1 LNHDA and CDR2 SQIVND (reference sequence). The trim removed 8 bases at V and 3 bases at J, leaving 8 bases unmatched. The CDR3 sequence: CASGEGALTDTQYF. CDR3 DNA, as far as it was read: TGTGCCAGTGGTGAGGGGGCGTTGACAGATACG.

This clone was seen many times. The sequenced fragment ends 3 residues before the CDR3 boundary, so the rest is inferred from the germline J gene. The chain links TRBV5-1 to TRBJ2-3; TRBD1 aligns across 9 bases. Germline lookup yields CDR1 SGHRS and CDR2 YFSETQ. Trimming cost V 4 bases and J 3 bases; bases outside gene matches: 6. The CDR3 covers 15 residues. The chain's CDR3 is CASSRTGDRTDTQYF. The part of the CDR3 DNA that was read is TGCGCCAGCAGCCGGACAGGGGATAGGACAGATACG.

This clone was observed at least ten times. The read terminates 3 residues before the CDR3 end, so the remaining end is supplied by the germline J gene. V is TRBV29-1 and J is TRBJ2-1; D is undetermined. The V gene lost 4 bases and the J gene lost 6 bases, with 10 bases spanning the gap. Germline V gene sequence: CDR1 SQVTM, CDR2 ANQGSEA. The CDR3 is made up of 12 amino acids. The DNA read from the CDR3 is TGCAGCGTTGCCCAACTCGTCAATGAG. Residues: CSVAQLVNE. The whole CDR3 reads CSVAQLVNEQFF.